The TCR beta chain under discussion was sequenced for a study of beta chain features in type 1 diabetes. Whole-study context: Healthy donors and patients had similar age, gender and cell yields.

Overall study results and limits: Shorter templates may be favored by PCR, equally so in patients and controls. Shortening of TCRB CDR3s, moderate but significant, appeared in all four CD4+ subsets of Type 1 diabetes patients. It was among patients, rather than healthy donors, that naive, central memory and Treg TCRB repertoires appeared more similar.

About this clone: As yet, its antigen is unknown.

Since all of the isolated RNA was reverse transcribed, expressed TCRB transcripts were what got sequenced. Repertoires were generated with immunoSEQ multiplex PCR, while TCRdb's copy carries only in-frame clones and drops some. The sample has 900,000 or so clones, about 17% seen once. The CDR3 sequence is 12 residues long. The V end lost 5 bases, the J end lost 2 bases, and 6 bases lay between the germline ends. The V gene's germline CDR1 is SEHNR and CDR2 FQNEAQ (reference sequence). The rearrangement links TRBV7-9 to TRBJ2-5; D is unclear. The sequence derives from a woman younger than 30 in good health. Sample: naive CD4+ T cells from blood. The CDR3 sequence is CASSNWQETQYF. For the CDR3, the DNA is TGTGCCAGCAGCAACTGGCAAGAGACCCAGTACTTC.